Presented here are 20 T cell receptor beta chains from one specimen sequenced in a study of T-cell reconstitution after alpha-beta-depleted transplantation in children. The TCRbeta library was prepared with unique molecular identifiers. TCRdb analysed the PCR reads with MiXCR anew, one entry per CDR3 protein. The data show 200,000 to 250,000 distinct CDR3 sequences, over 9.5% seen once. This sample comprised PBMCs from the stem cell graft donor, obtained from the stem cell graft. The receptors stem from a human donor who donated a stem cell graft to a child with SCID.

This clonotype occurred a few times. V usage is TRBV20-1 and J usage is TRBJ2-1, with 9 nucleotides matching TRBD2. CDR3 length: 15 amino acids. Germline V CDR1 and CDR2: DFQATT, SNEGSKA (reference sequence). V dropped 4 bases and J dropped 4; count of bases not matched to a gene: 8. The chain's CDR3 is CSATRRSGGYNEQFF. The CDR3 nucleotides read TGCAGTGCTACCCGTAGGAGCGGGGGGTACAATGAGCAGTTCTTC.

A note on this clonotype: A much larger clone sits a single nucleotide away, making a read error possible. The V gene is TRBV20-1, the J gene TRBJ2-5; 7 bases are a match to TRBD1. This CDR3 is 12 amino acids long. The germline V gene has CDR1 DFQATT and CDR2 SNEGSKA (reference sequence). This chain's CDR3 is CSAKGTVIVQDF. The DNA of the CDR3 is TGCAGTGCTAAGGGGACAGTTATTGTACAGGACTTC.

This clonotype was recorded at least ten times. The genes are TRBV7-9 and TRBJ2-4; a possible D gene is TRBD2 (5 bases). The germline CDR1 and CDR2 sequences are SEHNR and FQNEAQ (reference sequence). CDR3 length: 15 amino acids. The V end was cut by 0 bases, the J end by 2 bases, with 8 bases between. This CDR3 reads CASSLAGVPKNIQYF. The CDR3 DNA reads TGTGCCAGCAGCTTAGCCGGGGTCCCCAAAAACATTCAGTACTTC.

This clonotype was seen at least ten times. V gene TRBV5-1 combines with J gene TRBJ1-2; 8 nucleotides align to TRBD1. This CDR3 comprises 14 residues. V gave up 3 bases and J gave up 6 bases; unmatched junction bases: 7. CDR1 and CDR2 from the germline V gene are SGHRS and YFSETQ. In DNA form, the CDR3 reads TGCGCCAGCAGCTCGCAAGGGACAGGAAATGGCTACACCTTC. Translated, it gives CASSSQGTGNGYTF. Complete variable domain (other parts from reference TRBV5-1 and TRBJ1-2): KAGVTQTPRYLIKTRGQQVTLSCSPISGHRSVSWYQQTPGQGLQFLFEYFSETQRNKGNFPGRFSGRQFSNSRSEMNVSTLELGDSALYLCASSSQGTGNGYTFGSGTRLTVV.

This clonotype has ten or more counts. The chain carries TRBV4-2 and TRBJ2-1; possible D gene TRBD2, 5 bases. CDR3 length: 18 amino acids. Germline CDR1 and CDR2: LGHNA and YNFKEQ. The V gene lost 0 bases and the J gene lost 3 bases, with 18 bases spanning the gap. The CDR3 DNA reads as TGTGCCAGCAGCCAAGATAGTCTTAGCCTAGCCGGCTACAATGAGCAGTTCTTC. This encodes CASSQDSLSLAGYNEQFF.

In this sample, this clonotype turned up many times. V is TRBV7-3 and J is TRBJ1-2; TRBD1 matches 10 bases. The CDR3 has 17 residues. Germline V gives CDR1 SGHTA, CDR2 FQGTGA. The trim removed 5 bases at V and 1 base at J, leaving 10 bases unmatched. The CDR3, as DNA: TGTGCCAGCAGCCCTTGGGACAGGGGAGATTATAACTATGGCTACACCTTC. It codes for CASSPWDRGDYNYGYTF.

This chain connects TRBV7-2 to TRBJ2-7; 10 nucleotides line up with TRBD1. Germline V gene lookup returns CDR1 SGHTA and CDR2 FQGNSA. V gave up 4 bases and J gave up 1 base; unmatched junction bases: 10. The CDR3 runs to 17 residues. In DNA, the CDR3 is TGTGCCAGCAGCTCTAGGGCCGGGACAGGGGTTTCCTACGAGCAGTACTTC. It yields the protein CASSSRAGTGVSYEQYF. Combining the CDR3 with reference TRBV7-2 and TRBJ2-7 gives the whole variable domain GAGVSQSPSNKVTEKGKDVELRCDPISGHTALYWYRQSLGQGLEFLIYFQGNSAPDKSGLPSDRFSAERTGGSVSTLTIQRTQQEDSAVYLCASSSRAGTGVSYEQYFGPGTRLTVT.

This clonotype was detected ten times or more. CDR3 sequence: CASSLAGTTGAYGYTF. The CDR3 DNA reads as TGCGCCAGCAGCTTGGCCGGGACAACAGGGGCCTATGGCTACACCTTC. The V call is TRBV5-1, the J call TRBJ1-2, with 7 bases aligning to TRBD1. Unmatched junction bases numbered 9, after V lost 0 bases and J lost 4 bases. Germline V gene lookup returns CDR1 SGHRS and CDR2 YFSETQ. The length of the CDR3 is 16 residues. The whole variable domain, remainder taken from reference TRBV5-1 and TRBJ1-2, is KAGVTQTPRYLIKTRGQQVTLSCSPISGHRSVSWYQQTPGQGLQFLFEYFSETQRNKGNFPGRFSGRQFSNSRSEMNVSTLELGDSALYLCASSLAGTTGAYGYTFGSGTRLTVV.

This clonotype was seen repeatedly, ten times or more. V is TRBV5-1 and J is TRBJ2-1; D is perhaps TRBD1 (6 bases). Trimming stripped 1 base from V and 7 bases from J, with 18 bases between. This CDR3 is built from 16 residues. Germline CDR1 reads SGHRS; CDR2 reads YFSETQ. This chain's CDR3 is CASSLFVRGEGNEQFF. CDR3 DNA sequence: TGCGCCAGCAGCTTGTTCGTCAGGGGCGAAGGTAATGAGCAGTTCTTC.

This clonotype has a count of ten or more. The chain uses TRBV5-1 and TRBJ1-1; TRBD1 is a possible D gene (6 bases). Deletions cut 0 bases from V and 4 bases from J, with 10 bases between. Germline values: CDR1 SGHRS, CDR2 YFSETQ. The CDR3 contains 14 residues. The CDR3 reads CASSLGTVGTEAFF. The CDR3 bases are TGCGCCAGCAGCTTGGGGACAGTGGGCACTGAAGCTTTCTTT. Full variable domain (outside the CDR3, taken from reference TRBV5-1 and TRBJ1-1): KAGVTQTPRYLIKTRGQQVTLSCSPISGHRSVSWYQQTPGQGLQFLFEYFSETQRNKGNFPGRFSGRQFSNSRSEMNVSTLELGDSALYLCASSLGTVGTEAFFGQGTRLTVV.

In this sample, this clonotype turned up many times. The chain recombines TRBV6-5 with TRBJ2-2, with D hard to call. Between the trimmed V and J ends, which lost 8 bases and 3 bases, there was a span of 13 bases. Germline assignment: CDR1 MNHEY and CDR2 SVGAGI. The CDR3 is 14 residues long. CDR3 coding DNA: TGTGCCAGCTGCCCTATTGGGGACACCGGGGAGCTGTTTTTT. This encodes CASCPIGDTGELFF.

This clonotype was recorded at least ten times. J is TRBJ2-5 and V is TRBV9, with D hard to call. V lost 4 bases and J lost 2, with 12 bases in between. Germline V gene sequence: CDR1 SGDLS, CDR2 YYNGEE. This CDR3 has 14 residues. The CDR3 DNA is TGTGCCAGCAGCTCATCAGAACCACAAGAGACCCAGTACTTC. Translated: CASSSSEPQETQYF.

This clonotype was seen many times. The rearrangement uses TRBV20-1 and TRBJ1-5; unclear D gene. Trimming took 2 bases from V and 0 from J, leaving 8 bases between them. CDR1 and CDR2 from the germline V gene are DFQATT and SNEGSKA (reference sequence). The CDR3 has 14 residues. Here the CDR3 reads CSARRMPSNQPQHF. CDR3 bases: TGCAGTGCTAGACGAATGCCTAGCAATCAGCCCCAGCATTTT.

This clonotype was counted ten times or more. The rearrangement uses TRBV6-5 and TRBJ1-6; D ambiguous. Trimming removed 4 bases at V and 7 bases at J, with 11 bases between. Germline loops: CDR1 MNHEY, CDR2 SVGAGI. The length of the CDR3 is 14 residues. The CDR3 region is CASSSLGGNSPLHF. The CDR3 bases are TGTGCCAGCAGTTCCCTGGGTGGGAATTCACCCCTCCACTTT.

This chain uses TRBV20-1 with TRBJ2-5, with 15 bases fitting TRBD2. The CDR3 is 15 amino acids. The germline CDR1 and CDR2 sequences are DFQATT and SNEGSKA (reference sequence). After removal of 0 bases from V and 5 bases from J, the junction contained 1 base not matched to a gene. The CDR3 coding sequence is TGCAGTGCTAGAGACGGGACTAGCGGGAGGGAGACCCAGTACTTC. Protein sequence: CSARDGTSGRETQYF.

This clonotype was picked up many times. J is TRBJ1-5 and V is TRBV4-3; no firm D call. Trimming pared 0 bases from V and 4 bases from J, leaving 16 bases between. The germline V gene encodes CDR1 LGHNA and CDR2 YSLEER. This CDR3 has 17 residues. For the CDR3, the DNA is TGCGCCAGCAGCCAAGAGTGGGAATGGATATGGAATCAGCCCCAGCATTTT. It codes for CASSQEWEWIWNQPQHF.

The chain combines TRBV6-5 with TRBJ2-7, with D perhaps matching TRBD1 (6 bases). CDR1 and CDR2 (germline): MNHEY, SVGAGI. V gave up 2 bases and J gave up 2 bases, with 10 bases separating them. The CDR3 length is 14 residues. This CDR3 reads CASSYIGQTYEQYF. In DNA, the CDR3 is TGTGCCAGCAGTTACATCGGACAGACCTACGAGCAGTACTTC.

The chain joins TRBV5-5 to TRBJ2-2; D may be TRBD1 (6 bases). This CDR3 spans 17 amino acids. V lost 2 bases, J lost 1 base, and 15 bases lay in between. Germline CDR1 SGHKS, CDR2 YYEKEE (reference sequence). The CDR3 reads CASSFDRQALNTGELFF. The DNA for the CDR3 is TGTGCCAGCAGCTTTGACCGACAGGCTTTGAACACCGGGGAGCTGTTTTTT. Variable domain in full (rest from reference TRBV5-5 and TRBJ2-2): DAGVTQSPTHLIKTRGQQVTLRCSPISGHKSVSWYQQVLGQGPQFIFQYYEKEERGRGNFPDRFSARQFPNYSSELNVNALLLGDSALYLCASSFDRQALNTGELFFGEGSRLTVL.

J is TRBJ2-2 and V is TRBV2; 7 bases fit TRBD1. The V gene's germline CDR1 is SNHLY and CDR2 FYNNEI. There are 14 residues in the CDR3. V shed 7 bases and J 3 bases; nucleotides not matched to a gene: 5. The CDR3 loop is CASNDRDDTGELFF. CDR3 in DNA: TGTGCCAGCAATGACAGGGACGACACCGGGGAGCTGTTTTTT.

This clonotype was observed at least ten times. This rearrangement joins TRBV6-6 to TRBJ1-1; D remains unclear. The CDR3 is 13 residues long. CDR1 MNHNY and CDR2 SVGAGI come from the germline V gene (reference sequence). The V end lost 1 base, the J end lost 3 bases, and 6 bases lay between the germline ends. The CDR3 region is CASSYYGDTEAFF. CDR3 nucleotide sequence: TGTGCCAGCAGTTACTACGGGGACACTGAAGCTTTCTTT.